A selection of T cell receptor beta chains follows, all from one sample in a study of cytomegalovirus exposure and HLA in healthy donors. Sequenced by immunoSEQ multiplex PCR; TCRdb stores in-frame clones only, minus some. Seen here are around 210,000 clones, approximately 81% observed once, and the top ten hold roughly 0.24%. The sequenced material came from PBMCs. The receptors here all came from a girl aged 2-10 years in good health and CMV-seronegative. Each CDR3 is given with its conserved first and last residue. D genes are given only for firm matches. Size values are once, few and many counts, or a class for expanded clones, and some rows have none.

-	TRBJ1-6	-	TRBV30	TGTGCCTGGAGTGTACCCTTCAGTGTTTATAATTCACCCCTCCACTTT	CAWSVPFSVYNSPLHF
TRBD1	TRBJ1-2	-	TRBV7-2	TGTGCCAGCAGCGCCTTGGGACAGGGATATGGCTACACCTTC	CASSALGQGYGYTF
-	TRBJ1-5	-	TRBV5-6	TGTGCCAGCAGCTTGGGTCCGTATAGCAATCAGCCCCAGCATTTT	CASSLGPYSNQPQHF
TRBD1	TRBJ2-7	-	TRBV5-1	TGCGCCAGCAGCCAAACAGGGGATGAAGGCGAGCAGTACTTC	CASSQTGDEGEQYF
TRBD1	TRBJ2-7	-	TRBV7-9	TGTGCCAGCAGCTTAGATCCGGGACAGGGGGCCTACGAGCAGTACTTC	CASSLDPGQGAYEQYF
-	TRBJ1-3	-	TRBV6-5	TGTGCCAGCAGTTACGGGGGGAACACTGGAAACACCATATATTTT	CASSYGGNTGNTIYF
-	TRBJ2-7	-	TRBV7-9	TGTGCCAGCACTCTAGGGGGAGGGGCTGAGGGCTACGAGCAGTACTTC	CASTLGGGAEGYEQYF
TRBD2	TRBJ2-1	-	TRBV7-9	TGTGCCAGCAGCTCAGGACTAGCGGGAGGGATAGAGCAGTTCTTC	CASSSGLAGGIEQFF
TRBD1	TRBJ1-1	-	TRBV10-3	TGTGCCGTGACAGGGCTGGGTGAAGCTTTCTTT	CAVTGLGEAFF
TRBD2	TRBJ2-1	-	TRBV11-2	TGTGCCAGCAGCTTAGTAGGACTAGCGGGTTATAGCTCCTACAATGAGCAGTTCTTC	CASSLVGLAGYSSYNEQFF
TRBD1	TRBJ1-1	few	TRBV11-3	TGTGCCAGCAGCCTACAGGGGGACACTGAAGCTTTCTTT	CASSLQGDTEAFF
TRBD2	TRBJ2-1	-	TRBV10-1	TGCGCCAGCAGTGGAGGACTAGCGGGAGGGCCTTATTCCTACAATGAGCAGTTCTTC	CASSGGLAGGPYSYNEQFF
TRBD1	TRBJ1-2	-	TRBV10-3	TGTGCCACCACAGGGGACTATGGCTACACCTTC	CATTGDYGYTF
-	TRBJ2-1	-	TRBV7-3	TGTGCCAGCAGCCTTGACAATGAGCAGTTCTTC	CASSLDNEQFF
-	TRBJ2-7	-	TRBV4-2	TGTGCCAGCAGCCAAGAGGCGGGGAGCTCCTACGAGCAGTACTTC	CASSQEAGSSYEQYF
-	TRBJ1-2	-	TRBV6-1	TGTGCCAGCAGTGAGGTGCAGGGGAGCTATGGCTACACCTTC	CASSEVQGSYGYTF
-	TRBJ1-1	-	TRBV20-1	TGCAGTGCTAGGGGGCAGGTTGAAGCTTTCTTT	CSARGQVEAFF
-	TRBJ2-7	-	TRBV9	TGTGCCAGCAGCGTAGACGGGGGCTACGAGCAGTACTTC	CASSVDGGYEQYF
TRBD2	TRBJ2-7	-	TRBV5-6	TGTGCCAGCAGCTTCCGGACTAGCGGGAGTTCCTCCTACGAGCAGTACTTC	CASSFRTSGSSSYEQYF
-	TRBJ2-7	once	TRBV7-9	TGTGCCAGCAGCTTATGGACCAATACGGGGAGGTACGAGCAGTACTTC	CASSLWTNTGRYEQYF
TRBD2	TRBJ2-7	-	TRBV9	TGTGCCAGCAGCGGGGGGACTAGCAGCAACTACGAGCAGTACTTC	CASSGGTSSNYEQYF
TRBD1	TRBJ2-7	-	TRBV5-1	TGCGCCAGCAGCTCCGACAGGGGGCGTGTGTACTTC	CASSSDRGRVYF
TRBD1	TRBJ2-1	-	TRBV7-8	TGTGCCAGCAGCCCGGTAGGGGGCCGGGGCAATGAGCAGTTCTTC	CASSPVGGRGNEQFF
-	TRBJ2-5	few	TRBV7-2	TGTGCCAGCAGCCGACAGTACCAAGAGACCCAGTACTTC	CASSRQYQETQYF
TRBD1	TRBJ1-1	few	TRBV29-1	TGCAGCGTTGAAGGGACAGGGGGCCCTTTTACTGAAGCTTTCTTT	CSVEGTGGPFTEAFF
-	TRBJ1-5	-	TRBV9	TGTGCCAGCAGCCTAGGGGAGGTGGGCAATCAGCCCCAGCATTTT	CASSLGEVGNQPQHF
-	TRBJ1-5	-	TRBV5-1	TGCGCCAGCAGCTTGACTCCAGGGGTTATCGGGGATAGCAATCAGCCCCAGCATTTT	CASSLTPGVIGDSNQPQHF